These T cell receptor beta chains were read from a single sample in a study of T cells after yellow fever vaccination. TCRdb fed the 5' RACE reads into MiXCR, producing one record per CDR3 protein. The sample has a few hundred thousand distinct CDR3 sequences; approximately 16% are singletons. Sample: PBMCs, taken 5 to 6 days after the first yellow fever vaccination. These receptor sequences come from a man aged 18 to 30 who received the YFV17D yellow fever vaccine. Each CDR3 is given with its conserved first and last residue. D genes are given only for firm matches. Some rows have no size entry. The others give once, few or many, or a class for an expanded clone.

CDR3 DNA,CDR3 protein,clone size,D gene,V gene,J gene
TGTGCCAGCAGCTTTACCGGGACAGTCACCGGGGAGCTGTTTTTT,CASSFTGTVTGELFF,few,TRBD1,TRBV7-9,TRBJ2-2
TGCGCCAGCAGAGGGGATAATTCACCCCTCCACTTT,CASRGDNSPLHF,few,.,TRBV5-1,TRBJ1-6
TGCAGCGTTGAGACAGGGGTGGAGCAGTTCTTC,CSVETGVEQFF,few,TRBD1,TRBV29-1,TRBJ2-1
TGTGCCAGCAGCTTAGGGGTTGGGCGGGTCACAGATACGCAGTATTTT,CASSLGVGRVTDTQYF,.,.,TRBV7-2,TRBJ2-3
TGCGCCAGCCATCGCGCGGGGGGCGATACCTATGGCTACACCTTC,CASHRAGGDTYGYTF,few,.,TRBV5-1,TRBJ1-2
TGTGCCAGCAGTTTATCGTCCCTAGAAACAGATACGCAGTATTTT,CASSLSSLETDTQYF,once,.,TRBV27,TRBJ2-3
TGTGCCACCAGCAGAGATCCCCGACCGATGAACACTGAAGCTTTCTTT,CATSRDPRPMNTEAFF,few,.,TRBV15,TRBJ1-1
TGTGCCAGCAGTCACTTCACCGGGGGGATCCAAGAGACCCAGTACTTC,CASSHFTGGIQETQYF,.,TRBD2,TRBV27,TRBJ2-5
TGTGCCAGCAGCTCCCCGGCGAGCTCCTACAATGAGCAGTTCTTC,CASSSPASSYNEQFF,.,.,TRBV7-3,TRBJ2-1
TGTGCCAGCAGTCCACAATTTGGGGGTGGCTACACCTTC,CASSPQFGGGYTF,.,.,TRBV12-3/TRBV12-4,TRBJ1-2
TGTGCCAGCAGTGTGTTAGCGGGGGGGCAAGAGACCCAGTACTTC,CASSVLAGGQETQYF,few,TRBD2,TRBV6-1,TRBJ2-5
TGTGCCAGCAGCCAAGGGGTGAACACTGAAGCTTTCTTT,CASSQGVNTEAFF,many,.,TRBV3-1,TRBJ1-1
TGTGCCAGCAGCCAAGATAGGACGAGGGGGCGAACTGAAGCTTTCTTT,CASSQDRTRGRTEAFF,.,TRBD1,TRBV4-2,TRBJ1-1
TGTGCCAGCAGCCACGCCCTAGCGCCGAGCACAGATACGCAGTATTTT,CASSHALAPSTDTQYF,few,.,TRBV4-2,TRBJ2-3
TGTGCCAGCAGCGTAGAGGCCTCAAATTCACCCCTCCACTTT,CASSVEASNSPLHF,few,.,TRBV9,TRBJ1-6
TGCGCCAGCAGCCTAGACGACTGGACAGGGGGGCAAGAGACCCAGTACTTC,CASSLDDWTGGQETQYF,.,TRBD1,TRBV4-1,TRBJ2-5
TGCGCCAGCGCACGGGGAGCTGGCTATGGCTACACCTTC,CASARGAGYGYTF,.,.,TRBV4-1,TRBJ1-2
TGCGCCAGCAGCCTCCCAGCGGGGGGGCTCGACACAGATACGCAGTATTTT,CASSLPAGGLDTDTQYF,few,TRBD2,TRBV4-1,TRBJ2-3
TGTGCCAGCAGACAGGGAGGTCGGAATCAGCCCCAGCATTTT,CASRQGGRNQPQHF,few,.,TRBV2,TRBJ1-5
TGTGCCAGCAGTTTAGGTCTAGCGGGAATCGATGAGCAGTTCTTC,CASSLGLAGIDEQFF,many,TRBD2,TRBV12-3/TRBV12-4,TRBJ2-1
TGTGCCAGCAGCTTAGGAACTACACTCGGTACGCAGTATTTT,CASSLGTTLGTQYF,few,.,TRBV5-5,TRBJ2-3
TGTGCCAGCAGCATCGGGGGGCGCTTAGCAGATACGCAGTATTTT,CASSIGGRLADTQYF,.,.,TRBV4-2,TRBJ2-3
TGCAGTGCTCTGACAGGGGGGGGAGATACGCAGTATTTT,CSALTGGGDTQYF,.,TRBD1,TRBV20-1,TRBJ2-3
TGTGCCAGCAGCCCTCGGGGGGATTATTGGGAGACCCAGTACTTC,CASSPRGDYWETQYF,few,TRBD2,TRBV12-3/TRBV12-4,TRBJ2-5
TGTGCCAGCAGCTTACTCGACAATGAGCAGTTCTTC,CASSLLDNEQFF,few,.,TRBV7-2,TRBJ2-1
TGCAGTGCTAGACCCGACTCTGGAAACACCATATATTTT,CSARPDSGNTIYF,few,.,TRBV20-1,TRBJ1-3
TGTGCCAGCAGTGTCACGGGACAGGAGACTTATGGCTACACCTTC,CASSVTGQETYGYTF,few,TRBD1,TRBV2,TRBJ1-2
TGCGCCAGCAGCTTGGTGCAGGGCGGGTACAATGAGCAGTTCTTC,CASSLVQGGYNEQFF,many,.,TRBV5-1,TRBJ2-1
TGTGCCTGGAGTGTACATGAAAACACCATATATTTT,CAWSVHENTIYF,few,.,TRBV30,TRBJ1-3
TGTGCCAGCACCCTGGGGAAGGGGGACACCGGGGAGCTGTTTTTT,CASTLGKGDTGELFF,once,.,TRBV6-2/TRBV6-3,TRBJ2-2
TGTGCCAGCAGAACCGGGACAGGGACCTACGAGCAGTACTTC,CASRTGTGTYEQYF,.,TRBD1,TRBV5-6,TRBJ2-7
TGTGCCAGCAGCTTATCGTGGCAGGGATCAACTCCCTACGAGCAGTACTTC,CASSLSWQGSTPYEQYF,.,.,TRBV7-9,TRBJ2-7
TGCGCCAGCAGCTTGGGCAGCTACTCTGGAAACACCATATATTTT,CASSLGSYSGNTIYF,.,.,TRBV5-1,TRBJ1-3